These 29 T cell receptor beta chains came from one sample sequenced in a study of T cell responses to AZD1222 COVID-19 vaccine. The data were produced by immunoSEQ multiplex PCR, yet TCRdb's version contains in-frame clones alone and is incomplete. The sample lists 55,000 to 60,000 clones, more than 70% occurring once. Sequenced here: peripheral blood, sampled on day 0 of MenACWY control vaccination. These receptors were collected from an adult in good health.

The CDR3, as DNA: TGCGCCAGCAGCCGGGACAGGGGAAGTGAAAAACTGTTTTTT. Protein product: CASSRDRGSEKLFF. V is TRBV4-1 and J is TRBJ1-4; 10 bases are shared with TRBD1. Trimming removed 4 bases from V and 7 bases from J; junction bases left unmatched: 3. Germline loops: CDR1 MGHRA, CDR2 YSYEKL. There are 14 residues in the CDR3.

This chain connects TRBV6-2 or TRBV6-3 to TRBJ2-5; D is perhaps TRBD1 or TRBD2 (6 bases each). Germline V gene data show CDR1 as MNHEY and CDR2 as SVGEGT. V was cut by 5 bases and J by 6 bases, with 13 bases left in between. The CDR3 spans 13 residues. CDR3 region: CASSEGGVKTQYF. CDR3 nucleotides: TGTGCCAGCAGTGAGGGGGGAGTGAAGACCCAGTACTTC.

In this sample, this clone turned up a few times. The CDR3 reads CASSYPSTGGPKNIQYF. In DNA, the CDR3 is TGTGCCAGCAGTTACCCATCGACAGGGGGCCCCAAAAACATTCAGTACTTC. The V gene is TRBV28, the J gene TRBJ2-4; 10 bases line up with TRBD1. The CDR3 spans 17 residues. Germline V gene lookup returns CDR1 MDHEN and CDR2 SYDVKM. Germline trimming cut 4 bases from V and 2 bases from J; bases unmatched to any gene: 8.

The chain uses TRBV12-5 and TRBJ1-2; D remains unclear. This CDR3 is built from 12 residues. Germline CDR1 is LGHNT and CDR2 is FRNRAP. Trimming cost V 5 bases and J 7 bases, with 11 bases left between them. DNA for the CDR3: TGTGCTAGTGGTACATACCAGTCTGGCTACACCTTC. It specifies CASGTYQSGYTF.

The chain carries TRBV5-4 and TRBJ2-3; the match to TRBD2 covers 13 bases. Trimming took 8 bases from V and 3 from J; bases not matched to a gene: 12. The CDR3 length is 17 residues. Germline V gene data show CDR1 as SGHNT and CDR2 as YYREEE (reference sequence). CDR3 bases: TGTGCCAGTCCGGGAGGACTAGCGGGAGCAGGAACAGATACGCAGTATTTT. This sequence encodes CASPGGLAGAGTDTQYF.

This clone was seen only a few times. This chain links TRBV30 with TRBJ2-7; TRBD2 agrees at 11 bases. Germline V gene data show CDR1 as GTSNPN and CDR2 as SVGIG (reference sequence). The J segment lost 10 bases and the V segment lost 0 bases, leaving 2 bases of the junction unmatched. The CDR3 length is 12 residues. The CDR3 region is CAWSVTSGIQYF. For the CDR3, the DNA is TGTGCCTGGAGTGTGACTAGCGGGATTCAGTACTTC. Full variable domain (remainder filled in from reference TRBV30 and TRBJ2-7): SQTIHQWPATLVQPVGSPLSLECTVEGTSNPNLYWYRQAAGRGLQLLFYSVGIGQISSEVPQNLSASRPQDRQFILSSKKLLLSDSGFYLCAWSVTSGIQYFGPGTRLTVT.

This clone was seen more than once but under ten times. The V call is TRBV12-3 or TRBV12-4, the J call TRBJ2-1; D is unclear. The CDR3 loop spans 13 amino acids. With 7 bases removed from V and 8 bases from J, the gap between germline ends came to 15 bases. The DNA for the CDR3 is TGTGCCAGCAATTGGGGATCCCGTTATGAGCAGTTCTTC. Its translation: CASNWGSRYEQFF.

The chain is built from TRBV19 and TRBJ1-3; maybe TRBD1 (6 bases). Trimming cost V 4 bases and J 1 base, with 11 bases left between them. Germline CDR1 is LNHDA and CDR2 is SQIVND (reference sequence). This CDR3 is built from 15 residues. The CDR3 sequence is CASSTAGASGNTIYF. CDR3 nucleotide sequence: TGTGCCAGTAGTACGGCGGGGGCTTCTGGAAACACCATATATTTT.

The count of this clone is one. The CDR3 region has the DNA TGCGCCAGCAGCCCCCGGACTAGCGGGAGTCCGGGCGAGCAGTACTTC. Encoded protein: CASSPRTSGSPGEQYF. The rearrangement uses TRBV4-1 and TRBJ2-7; 13 bases map to TRBD2. CDR1 MGHRA and CDR2 YSYEKL come from the germline V gene. V shed 4 bases, J shed 6 bases, and the junction held 9 bases outside the gene matches. The CDR3 covers 16 residues.

The J gene is TRBJ1-4, the V gene TRBV5-4; tentatively, D is TRBD1 (5 bases). CDR3 length: 15 amino acids. The ends were cut back, 0 bases at V and 1 base at J, with 7 bases in the middle. The germline gives CDR1 SGHNT, CDR2 YYREEE (reference sequence). The CDR3 coding sequence is TGTGCCAGCAGCTTGGTGGGGGAAACTAATGAAAAACTGTTTTTT. Protein product: CASSLVGETNEKLFF.

This sequence joins TRBV2 and TRBJ1-2; D perhaps matches TRBD1 (5 bases). CDR3 length equals 14 residues. Per the germline V gene, CDR1 is SNHLY and CDR2 is FYNNEI. The V end was cut by 7 bases, the J end by 4 bases, with 16 bases between. This CDR3 is CASKLGESGYGYTF. Here the CDR3 DNA reads TGTGCCAGCAAATTAGGGGAATCGGGCTATGGCTACACCTTC.

The J gene is TRBJ1-6, the V gene TRBV28; D gene ambiguous. Trimming shortened V by 7 bases and J by 7 bases, and 17 bases separated the two germline ends. Germline V lookup: CDR1 MDHEN, CDR2 SYDVKM. The CDR3 spans 15 residues. The CDR3 nucleotides are TGTGCCAGCAAGGCTACGAATAATTGGAATTCACCCCTCCACTTT. It yields the protein CASKATNNWNSPLHF.

The chain has TRBV4-2 and TRBJ2-3, with D possibly being TRBD2 (5 bases). The CDR3 runs to 17 residues. Germline values: CDR1 LGHNA, CDR2 YNFKEQ. V lost 0 bases, J lost 0 bases, and 13 bases lay in between. The DNA of the CDR3 is TGTGCCAGCAGCCAAGAGGGTGCGGGTGCGAGCACAGATACGCAGTATTTT. Translated: CASSQEGAGASTDTQYF.

This chain links TRBV5-1 with TRBJ1-6; 9 nucleotides align to TRBD1. Germline CDR1 is SGHRS and CDR2 is YFSETQ. The CDR3 totals 15 residues. Trimming took 4 bases from V and 10 from J; bases not matched to a gene: 9. In DNA, the CDR3 is TGCGCCAGCAGCGTGGGACAGGGCACGGGATCACCCCTCCACTTT. As protein: CASSVGQGTGSPLHF.

The V call is TRBV19, the J call TRBJ2-2; 9 nucleotides align to TRBD1. CDR1 LNHDA and CDR2 SQIVND come from the germline V gene (reference sequence). Trimming took 7 bases from V and 5 from J; bases not matched to a gene: 5. The CDR3 is 14 residues long. The CDR3 here is CASTGTGKTGELFF. CDR3 nucleotides: TGTGCCAGTACCGGGACAGGGAAAACCGGGGAGCTGTTTTTT.

In regard to this clone: The DNA is omitted, as the CDR3 cannot be located on it reliably, and the CDR3 follows TCRdb's listing. The chain uses TRBV6-6 and TRBJ1-4; the table gives TRBD1 as D, unverified against the DNA. With termini counted, the CDR3 has 15 amino acids. Germline CDR1 reads MNHNY; CDR2 reads SVGAGI (reference sequence). The CDR3 loop is CASSSSGQVNEKLFF.

The rearrangement uses TRBV9 and TRBJ2-2; 7 bases line up with TRBD1. Per germline, CDR1 SGDLS and CDR2 YYNGEE. V was clipped by 0 bases and J by 3 bases; unmatched bases: 2. The CDR3 loop spans 15 amino acids. The CDR3 bases are TGTGCCAGCAGCGTAGACAGGGGTTACACCGGGGAGCTGTTTTTT. As protein: CASSVDRGYTGELFF.

The V and J genes are TRBV27 and TRBJ2-7, with 7 bases identical to TRBD1. This CDR3 contains 13 residues. Germline trimming cut 6 bases from V and 0 bases from J; bases unmatched to any gene: 2. Per germline, CDR1 MNHEY and CDR2 SMNVEV (reference sequence). The CDR3 sequence: CASRTGNSYEQYF. The CDR3 nucleotides read TGTGCCAGCAGGACAGGGAACTCCTACGAGCAGTACTTC.

The chain carries TRBV5-5 and TRBJ2-7; maybe TRBD1 (6 bases). V dropped 0 bases and J dropped 7 bases, with 14 bases sitting between them. CDR1 SGHKS and CDR2 YYEKEE come from the germline V gene (reference sequence). The CDR3 has 14 amino acids. The CDR3 spells CASSLAVGALEQYF. The CDR3 DNA follows: TGTGCCAGCAGCTTGGCCGTGGGGGCGCTTGAGCAGTACTTC.

The V gene is TRBV24-1, the J gene TRBJ1-2; D is uncertain. The germline gives CDR1 KGHDR, CDR2 SFDVKD. The CDR3 contains 13 residues. Trimming took 5 bases from V and 4 from J, leaving 10 bases between them. CDR3 nucleotide sequence: TGTGCCACCAGTGCCGGTGGGAGCTATGGCTACACCTTC. Translated, it gives CATSAGGSYGYTF.

This rearrangement joins TRBV20-1 to TRBJ2-1; TRBD2 matches at 9 bases. CDR1 and CDR2 (germline): DFQATT, SNEGSKA (reference sequence). This CDR3 comprises 15 residues. With V trimmed by 3 bases and J by 2 bases, 5 bases remained unmatched. In DNA, the CDR3 is TGCAGTGCTAGTGGGTCTAGCGGGGCCTACAATGAGCAGTTCTTC. Its protein is CSASGSSGAYNEQFF.

This clone showed up just a few times. V is TRBV30 and J is TRBJ1-5; possibly TRBD1 for D (6 bases). CDR3 length: 13 residues. V was trimmed by 1 base and J by 11 bases, leaving 15 bases between them. CDR1 is GTSNPN and CDR2 is SVGIG in the germline V gene (reference sequence). The CDR3 bases are TGTGCCTGGAGTGGTCAGGGACAATCAGCCCAGCATTTT. This codes for CAWSGQGQSAQHF.

The genes are TRBV11-3 and TRBJ2-7; D possibly corresponds to TRBD1 (5 bases). The germline V and J ends were trimmed by 3 bases and 6 bases, with 12 bases remaining between them. CDR1 is SGHNT and CDR2 is YENEEA in the germline V gene. This CDR3 has 13 amino acids. As DNA, the CDR3 is TGTGCCAGCAGCTTTTCAGGGTCAGGCGAGCAGTACTTC. It yields the protein CASSFSGSGEQYF.

CDR3 DNA sequence: TGTGCCAGCAGAGGGACAGGGTCCTACAATGAGCAGTTCTTC. As protein: CASRGTGSYNEQFF. The V call is TRBV7-9, the J call TRBJ2-1; 9 bases are a match to TRBD1. The CDR3 is made up of 14 amino acids. J gave up 1 base and V 6 bases, and 1 base lay outside the gene matches. Germline values: CDR1 SEHNR, CDR2 FQNEAQ (reference sequence).

The gene calls are TRBV6-6 and TRBJ2-7; 9 bases line up with TRBD1. V lost 6 bases and J lost 0; bases outside the gene matches: 9. The CDR3 has 16 residues. Germline CDR1 MNHNY, CDR2 SVGAGI (reference sequence). In nucleotides, the CDR3 is TGTGCCAGCAGACCCACCGGGACAGGGAGCTCCTACGAGCAGTACTTC. Translated, it gives CASRPTGTGSSYEQYF.

The gene calls are TRBV7-2 and TRBJ2-2, with 7 bases matching TRBD2. The CDR3 has 17 amino acids. Germline assignment: CDR1 SGHTA and CDR2 FQGNSA. After removal of 4 bases from V and 4 bases from J, the junction contained 12 bases not matched to a gene. This chain's CDR3 is CASSSTDVLAVTGELFF. The CDR3 region has the DNA TGTGCCAGCAGCTCGACCGACGTCCTAGCGGTCACCGGGGAGCTGTTTTTT.

The chain couples TRBV9 to TRBJ1-4, with a weak D call TRBD1 (6 bases). The CDR3 length is 18 residues. Germline values: CDR1 SGDLS, CDR2 YYNGEE. V dropped 0 bases and J dropped 0 bases, with 15 bases sitting between them. Here the CDR3 DNA reads TGTGCCAGCAGCGTAGACCCCGGACAGACCTCAACTAATGAAAAACTGTTTTTT. The encoded protein is CASSVDPGQTSTNEKLFF.

This clone has a single count. The V and J genes are TRBV18 and TRBJ1-2; D is perhaps TRBD1 (5 bases). Germline CDR1 KGHSH, CDR2 LQKENI. V was shortened by 0 bases and J by 7 bases, with 9 bases between the two germline ends. The CDR3 length is 13 residues. Here the CDR3 DNA reads TGTGCCAGCTCACCACCGGTTCAGGGTGGCTACACCTTC. This translates into CASSPPVQGGYTF. The whole variable domain, remainder taken from reference TRBV18 and TRBJ1-2, is NAGVMQNPRHLVRRRGQEARLRCSPMKGHSHVYWYRQLPEEGLKFMVYLQKENIIDESGMPKERFSAEFPKEGPSILRIQQVVRGDSAAYFCASSPPVQGGYTFGSGTRLTVV.

This rearrangement joins TRBV7-2 to TRBJ2-7; D possibly corresponds to TRBD2 (5 bases). The CDR3 contains 14 residues. Germline assignment: CDR1 SGHTA and CDR2 FQGNSA. The germline V and J ends were trimmed by 4 bases and 2 bases, with 12 bases remaining between them. This CDR3 reads CASSSTSPAYEQYF. Here the CDR3 DNA reads TGTGCCAGCAGCTCCACTAGTCCGGCCTACGAGCAGTACTTC.